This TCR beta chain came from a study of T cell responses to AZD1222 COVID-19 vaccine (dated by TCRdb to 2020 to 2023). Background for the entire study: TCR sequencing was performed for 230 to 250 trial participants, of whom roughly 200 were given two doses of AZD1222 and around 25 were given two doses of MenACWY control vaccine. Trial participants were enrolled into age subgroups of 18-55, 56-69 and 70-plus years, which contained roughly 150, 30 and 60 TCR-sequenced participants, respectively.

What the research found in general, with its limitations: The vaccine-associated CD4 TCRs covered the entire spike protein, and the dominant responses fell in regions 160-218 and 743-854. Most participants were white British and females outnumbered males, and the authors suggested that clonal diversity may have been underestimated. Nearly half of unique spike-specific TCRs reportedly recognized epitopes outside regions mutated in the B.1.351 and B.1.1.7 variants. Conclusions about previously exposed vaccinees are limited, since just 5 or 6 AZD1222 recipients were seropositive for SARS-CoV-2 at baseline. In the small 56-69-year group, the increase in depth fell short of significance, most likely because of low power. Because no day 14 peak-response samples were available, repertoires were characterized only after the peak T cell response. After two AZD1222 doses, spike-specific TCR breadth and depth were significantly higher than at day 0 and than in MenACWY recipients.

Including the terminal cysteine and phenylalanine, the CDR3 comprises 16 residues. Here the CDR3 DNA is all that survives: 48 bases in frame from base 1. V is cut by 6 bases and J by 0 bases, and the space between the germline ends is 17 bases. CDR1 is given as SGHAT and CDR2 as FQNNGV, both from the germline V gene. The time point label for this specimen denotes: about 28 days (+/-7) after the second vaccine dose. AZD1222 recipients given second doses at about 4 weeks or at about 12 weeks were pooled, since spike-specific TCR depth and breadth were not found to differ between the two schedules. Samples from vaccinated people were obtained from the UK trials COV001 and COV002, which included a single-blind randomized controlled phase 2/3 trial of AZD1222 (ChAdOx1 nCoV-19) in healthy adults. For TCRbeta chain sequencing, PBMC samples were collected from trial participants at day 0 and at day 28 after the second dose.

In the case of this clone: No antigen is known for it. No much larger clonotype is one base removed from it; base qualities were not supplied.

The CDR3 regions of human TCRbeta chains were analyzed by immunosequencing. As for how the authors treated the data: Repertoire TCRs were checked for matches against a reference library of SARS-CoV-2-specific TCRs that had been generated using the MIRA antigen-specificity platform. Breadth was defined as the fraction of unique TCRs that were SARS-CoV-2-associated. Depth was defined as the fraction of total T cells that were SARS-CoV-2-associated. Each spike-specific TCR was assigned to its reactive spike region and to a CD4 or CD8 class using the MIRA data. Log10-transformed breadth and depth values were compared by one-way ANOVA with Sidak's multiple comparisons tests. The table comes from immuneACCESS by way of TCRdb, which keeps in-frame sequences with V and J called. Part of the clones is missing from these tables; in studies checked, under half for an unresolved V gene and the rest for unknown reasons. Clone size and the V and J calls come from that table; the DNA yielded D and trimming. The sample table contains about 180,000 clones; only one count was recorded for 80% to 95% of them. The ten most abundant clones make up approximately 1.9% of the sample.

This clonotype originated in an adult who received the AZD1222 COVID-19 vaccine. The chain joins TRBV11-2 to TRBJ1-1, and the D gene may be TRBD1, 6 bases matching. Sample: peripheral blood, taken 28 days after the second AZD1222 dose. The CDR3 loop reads CASSSGEGLMNTEAFF. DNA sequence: TGTGCCAGCAGTTCAGGGGAGGGATTAATGAACACTGAAGCTTTCTTT. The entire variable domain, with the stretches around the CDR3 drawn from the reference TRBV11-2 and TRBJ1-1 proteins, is EAGVAQSPRYKIIEKRQSVAFWCNPISGHATLYWYQQILGQGPKLLIQFQNNGVVDDSQLPKDRFSAERLKGVDSTLKIQPAKLEDSAVYLCASSSGEGLMNTEAFFGQGTRLTVV.